This T cell receptor beta chain stems from a study of T cell responses to AZD1222 COVID-19 vaccine (dated by TCRdb to the early 2020s). Background for the entire study: TCR sequencing covered 230 to 250 trial participants: approximately 200 given two doses of AZD1222 and approximately 26 given two doses of MenACWY control vaccine. Trial participants were enrolled by age into 18-55, 56-69 and 70-plus year subgroups, with approximately 150, 28 and 58 TCR-sequenced participants respectively.

The V end loses 1 base and the J end loses 0 bases, and a stretch of 9 bases separates them. The germline V gene specifies SGHAT as CDR1 and FQNNGV as CDR2. The CDR3 runs 16 residues from the cysteine to the phenylalanine. The only DNA kept is the CDR3, 48 bases in frame from the first base. For this clone: The antigen it binds to is not known. No base-level quality is on record; no much larger clone is a single base apart.

This sample's time point label indicates: about 28 days (+/-7) after the second vaccine dose. AZD1222 recipients with second doses at about 4 weeks or about 12 weeks were pooled, because spike-specific TCR depth and breadth did not differ between schedules. Vaccinee samples came from UK trials COV001 and COV002, including a single-blind randomized controlled phase 2/3 trial of AZD1222 (ChAdOx1 nCoV-19) in healthy adults. For TCRbeta chain sequencing, PBMC samples from trial participants were taken at day 0 and at day 28 after the second dose. The CDR3 regions of human TCRbeta chains were analyzed by immunosequencing. Turning to the authors' computational methods: TCRs in the repertoires were compared against a reference library of SARS-CoV-2-specific TCRs that had been generated with the MIRA antigen-specificity platform. Breadth was defined as the fraction of unique TCRs that were SARS-CoV-2-associated. Depth was defined as the fraction of total T cells that were SARS-CoV-2-associated. Using the MIRA data, each spike-specific TCR was mapped to the spike region that the TCR reacts to and placed in a CD4 or CD8 class. Log10-transformed breadth and depth values were compared by one-way ANOVA with Sidak's multiple comparisons tests. TCRdb stores this immuneACCESS table with in-frame sequences only. Part of the clones is absent; in the studies checked, under half of the shortfall reflects unresolved V genes, and no reason is known for the rest. D and trimming were read from the DNA, whereas the V and J calls and clone size are those reported in that table. This sample has some 110,000 clones in its table, and just over 85% of those were observed once. The ten largest clonotypes hold roughly 18% of the sample.

Results the study describes overall, beyond this receptor: Spike-specific TCR breadth and depth rose significantly after two AZD1222 doses compared with day 0 and with MenACWY recipients. The vaccine-associated CD4 TCRs covered the entire spike protein, and the dominant responses fell in regions 160-218 and 743-854. In the small 56-69-year group, the increase in depth fell short of significance, most likely because of low power. Participants were mostly white British and included more females than males, and it was suggested by the authors that clonal diversity may have been underestimated. Epitopes outside the regions mutated in the B.1.351 and B.1.1.7 variants were reportedly recognized by nearly half of the unique spike-specific TCRs. Because no day 14 peak-response samples were available, the repertoires could be characterized only after the peak T cell response. Conclusions about previously exposed vaccinees were limited because only 6 or 7 AZD1222 recipients were SARS-CoV-2 seropositive at baseline.

The rearrangement combines TRBV11-2 with TRBJ1-4; TRBD1 is a possible D gene, resting on 6 matching bases. The input for sequencing was peripheral blood, taken 28 days after the second AZD1222 dose. The clonotype originates from an adult who received the AZD1222 COVID-19 vaccine. In nucleotide form, the sequence is TGTGCCAGCAGCTTAGTTGGGGGCCCAACTAATGAAAAACTGTTTTTT. Translated, this is CASSLVGGPTNEKLFF.